This record looks at one TCR beta chain sequence and its context. The antigen is not known. This sample was included in a study of identical twins. Overall study results and limits: Memory repertoires showed no such pattern, whereas abundant cord blood beta clonotypes carried fewer insertions. For out-of-frame alpha sequences shared by twins, low generation probability was in excess.

Looked up from germline, CDR1 is MNHEY and CDR2 is SMNVEV (reference sequence). This CDR3 has 13 amino acids. Trimming at V came to 8 bases and at J to 2 bases, leaving 6 bases not matched to a gene. MiXCR, run by TCRdb on the 5' RACE reads, gives a single entry per CDR3 protein. The data hold around 340,000 distinct CDR3 sequences, with 10% to 15% observed a single time. These data also featured in a second study, about yellow fever vaccine responses in identical twins.

The receptor's source is a young woman in good health. The chain uses TRBV27 and TRBJ2-7, with TRBD1 matching over 7 bases. The sequenced sample was CD8+ T cells sorted from blood. This CDR3 reads CASGYRGTYEQYF. CDR3 DNA: TGTGCCAGCGGATACAGGGGAACCTACGAGCAGTACTTC.